One sample yielded the 11 T cell receptor beta chains listed below, sequenced in a study of vaccination and CD4 T cells after COVID-19. Treatment defined: roughly 11-day PBMC culture with coronavirus spike peptide pools or control peptides (ViraFEST assay). The antigens these receptors bind are not known. The Oncomine TCR Beta short-read assay sequenced DNA from cultured CD4+ T cells. TCRdb used MiXCR to reprocess the PCR reads, holding one entry per CDR3 protein. Among under 15,000 distinct CDR3 sequences listed, 53% were seen once. The specimen was CD4+ T cells from blood, cultured in vitro. These receptor sequences come from a human donor who had recovered from COVID-19.

V usage is TRBV11-2 and J usage is TRBJ2-7, with 9 nucleotides matching TRBD1. CDR3 length: 15 residues. The J segment lost 6 bases and the V segment lost 5 bases, leaving 11 bases of the junction unmatched. From germline, CDR1 is SGHAT and CDR2 FQNNGV. For the CDR3, the DNA is TGTGCCAGCAGCGATTACAGGGGGCCCCTAAGCGAGCAGTACTTC. As protein: CASSDYRGPLSEQYF. Supplemented by reference TRBV11-2 and TRBJ2-7, the full variable domain reads EAGVAQSPRYKIIEKRQSVAFWCNPISGHATLYWYQQILGQGPKLLIQFQNNGVVDDSQLPKDRFSAERLKGVDSTLKIQPAKLEDSAVYLCASSDYRGPLSEQYFGPGTRLTVT.

The rearrangement links TRBV10-1 to TRBJ2-5; possibly TRBD2 for D (6 bases). Germline lookup yields CDR1 WNHNN and CDR2 SYGVQD (reference sequence). V shed 5 bases and J shed 1 base, with 8 bases lying between them. This CDR3 spans 13 amino acids. This chain's CDR3 is CASSRDFQETQYF. The CDR3 DNA follows: TGCGCCAGCAGTCGGGACTTCCAAGAGACCCAGTACTTC.

The rearrangement uses TRBV19 and TRBJ2-4; D is possibly TRBD1 (5 bases). Germline loops: CDR1 LNHDA, CDR2 SQIVND (reference sequence). This CDR3 is 13 amino acids long. V shed 2 bases and J shed 7 bases, with 9 bases lying between them. CDR3 bases: TGTGCCAGTAGTATATCAGGGTCTAACATTCAGTACTTC. It encodes CASSISGSNIQYF.

This clonotype was observed a handful of times. This chain connects TRBV7-6 to TRBJ1-6; no clear D gene. CDR3 size: 16 residues. CDR1 is SGHVS, CDR2 FNYEAQ, per germline. V gave up 5 bases and J gave up 4 bases, with 15 bases separating them. The CDR3 reads CASSLEIRSYNSPLHF. The CDR3 nucleotides are TGTGCCAGCAGCCTAGAAATAAGGTCTTATAATTCACCCCTCCACTTT.

The chain carries TRBV30 and TRBJ1-1; D remains unclear. CDR3 size: 13 residues. In germline, CDR1 is GTSNPN, CDR2 SVGIG (reference sequence). V lost 4 bases, J lost 0 bases, and 9 bases lay in between. The chain's CDR3 is CAWKGSMNTEAFF. CDR3 coding DNA: TGTGCCTGGAAGGGATCCATGAACACTGAAGCTTTCTTT.

The chain links TRBV7-9 to TRBJ2-3; TRBD2 agrees at 10 bases. Losses at the gene ends were 5 bases for V and 1 base for J; bases not matched to a gene: 3. CDR1 SEHNR and CDR2 FQNEAQ come from the germline V gene (reference sequence). The length of the CDR3 is 15 residues. CDR3 in DNA: TGTGCCAGCAGCACAGGGACTAGCGGCACAGATACGCAGTATTTT. Amino acid sequence: CASSTGTSGTDTQYF.

This clonotype was found a few times. This chain links TRBV20-1 with TRBJ2-5; no clear D gene. The V end was cut by 4 bases, the J end by 5 bases, with 8 bases between. From germline, CDR1 is DFQATT and CDR2 SNEGSKA (reference sequence). This CDR3 spans 11 amino acids. CDR3: CSANVKETQYF. In DNA, the CDR3 is TGCAGTGCTAATGTAAAGGAGACCCAGTACTTC.

The rearrangement joins TRBV2 to TRBJ1-1; 7 positions match TRBD1. V lost 7 bases to trimming and J lost 2 bases; unmatched junction nucleotides: 4. Germline V gene data show CDR1 as SNHLY and CDR2 as FYNNEI. The CDR3 loop spans 13 amino acids. The CDR3 coding sequence is TGTGCCAGCATGCGGGACAGAAACACTGAAGCTTTCTTT. Residues: CASMRDRNTEAFF.

This clonotype was detected only once. The chain carries TRBV19 and TRBJ2-3; D call uncertain. The germline V gene encodes CDR1 LNHDA and CDR2 SQIVND (reference sequence). There are 13 residues in the CDR3. V gave up 5 bases and J gave up 4 bases, with 10 bases separating them. The CDR3 nucleotides read TGTGCCAGTAGTGATAGTCAGGCAGATACGCAGTATTTT. This encodes CASSDSQADTQYF.

A few counts support this clonotype. The rearrangement joins TRBV5-5 to TRBJ2-5; 12 nucleotides agree with TRBD2. Germline CDR1 reads SGHKS; CDR2 reads YYEKEE (reference sequence). This CDR3 has 18 amino acids. The J segment lost 5 bases and the V segment lost 0 bases, leaving 11 bases of the junction unmatched. CDR3 DNA sequence: TGTGCCAGCAGCTTGGCGACTAGCGGGGGCCCGGCACGTGAGACCCAGTACTTC. Protein sequence: CASSLATSGGPARETQYF.

CDR3 nucleotide sequence: TGTGCCAGCAGCACACCCACAGGGAGCAACACCATATATTTT. The encoded protein is CASSTPTGSNTIYF. The chain employs TRBV6-1 and TRBJ1-3, with D maybe TRBD1 (6 bases). Germline V gives CDR1 MNHNS, CDR2 SASEGT. The germline V and J ends were trimmed by 6 bases and 7 bases, with 16 bases remaining between them. This CDR3 region has 14 residues.